This T cell receptor (beta chain) derives from a study of OX40 agonist ivuxolimab in advanced cancers. Study-level information: Three patients, one with hepatocellular carcinoma and two with cutaneous melanoma, responded partially.

V was trimmed by 7 bases and J by 0 bases, leaving 8 bases between them. The CDR3 covers 13 residues. From germline, CDR1 is SNHLY and CDR2 FYNNEI. Sequenced by immunoSEQ multiplex PCR; TCRdb stores in-frame clones only, minus some. The top ten clones hold roughly an eighth of a sample with more than 70,000 clones, more than 85% of them seen once. Sequencing was performed on CD4+ or CD8+ T cells sorted from blood, taken in a trial of the OX40 agonist ivuxolimab. This chain links TRBV2 with TRBJ2-3; no clear D gene. The clonotype originates from an adult with an advanced solid tumor such as melanoma, head and neck, liver or kidney cancer. As DNA, the CDR3 is TGTGCCAGCACCGAGACTAGCACAGATACGCAGTATTTT. It translates to CASTETSTDTQYF.